Below, 9 T cell receptor beta chains from the same sample are listed, as sequenced in a study of blood T cell repertoires in COVID-19 (TCRdb year 2020). Receptor libraries were prepared by the immunoSEQ multiplex PCR assay. TCRdb re-hosts the immuneACCESS table, in-frame sequences only. Its copies lack some clones; in the studies checked, an unresolved V gene accounts for under half of them, and the cause for the rest is not known. The sample includes about 400,000 clones, with approximately 90% observed a single time. Approximately 9.3% of the sample comes from the top ten. The sequenced sample consisted of PBMCs or T cells enriched from blood (not recorded which). The receptors were sampled from a woman aged 50 to 65 who had recovered from COVID-19.

A single count supports this clone. This chain connects TRBV30 to TRBJ2-3, with D tentatively TRBD2 (5 bases). V was trimmed by 1 base and J by 5 bases, leaving 19 bases between them. Germline V CDR1 and CDR2: GTSNPN, SVGIG (reference sequence). The CDR3 has 16 amino acids. CDR3 in DNA: TGTGCCTGGAGTGACATGGTGGGAGTAGGTGGAGATACGCAGTATTTT. Its protein product is CAWSDMVGVGGDTQYF.

The V gene is TRBV9, the J gene TRBJ1-1, with a possible D match to TRBD1 (5 bases). V was shortened by 4 bases and J by 4 bases, with 17 bases between the two germline ends. CDR3 length equals 15 residues. From germline, CDR1 is SGDLS and CDR2 YYNGEE. The CDR3 DNA is TGTGCCAGCAGCCTCGAGGGACGGGGGATCACTGAAGCTTTCTTT. It yields the protein CASSLEGRGITEAFF.

This chain's CDR3 is CASSLQLIDSGNTIYF. DNA for the CDR3: TGTGCCAGCAGCTTACAACTTATCGACTCTGGAAACACCATATATTTT. The chain combines TRBV7-6 with TRBJ1-3; D call uncertain. Trimming shortened V by 2 bases and J by 0 bases, and 11 bases separated the two germline ends. The CDR3 is made up of 16 amino acids. Germline CDR1 SGHVS, CDR2 FNYEAQ.

V is TRBV5-5 and J is TRBJ1-4; 9 bases are shared with TRBD1. Germline V CDR1 and CDR2: SGHKS, YYEKEE (reference sequence). This CDR3 comprises 19 residues. V shed 1 base, J shed 0 bases, and the junction held 10 bases outside the gene matches. For the CDR3, the DNA is TGTGCCAGCAGCTTGTATGGGACAGGGATAGTTGCAACTAATGAAAAACTGTTTTTT. Translating gives CASSLYGTGIVATNEKLFF. Based on the CDR3 plus reference TRBV5-5 and TRBJ1-4, the full variable domain is DAGVTQSPTHLIKTRGQQVTLRCSPISGHKSVSWYQQVLGQGPQFIFQYYEKEERGRGNFPDRFSARQFPNYSSELNVNALLLGDSALYLCASSLYGTGIVATNEKLFFGSGTQLSVL.

This chain uses TRBV30 with TRBJ2-7, with D possibly TRBD2 on 5 matching bases. CDR1 and CDR2 from the germline V gene are GTSNPN and SVGIG (reference sequence). V lost 5 bases, J lost 2 bases, and 13 bases lay in between. The CDR3 is 13 residues long. The chain's CDR3 is CAWRGTGAYEQYF. In nucleotides, the CDR3 is TGTGCCTGGCGTGGAACCGGGGCCTACGAGCAGTACTTC.

The chain couples TRBV5-4 to TRBJ2-2; 9 nucleotides match TRBD2. CDR1 and CDR2 (germline): SGHNT, YYREEE (reference sequence). The CDR3 covers 16 residues. The V and J ends lost 3 bases and 3 bases, in that order; junction bases with no gene match: 6. The DNA of the CDR3 is TGTGCCAGCAGCTCGGTAGCGGGGGTTGACACCGGGGAGCTGTTTTTT. Translating it yields CASSSVAGVDTGELFF.

This rearrangement joins TRBV10-1 to TRBJ1-3; no clear D gene. The germline V and J ends were trimmed by 4 bases and 0 bases, with 16 bases remaining between them. Germline V CDR1 and CDR2: WNHNN, SYGVQD (reference sequence). The CDR3 spans 17 residues. The CDR3 DNA reads as TGCGCCAGCAGTGGGAGCTGTCCACCGAGCTCTGGAAACACCATATATTTT. Its protein product is CASSGSCPPSSGNTIYF.

Of note for this clone: The same CDR3 also results from other DNA sequences found in this sample. The DNA for the CDR3 is TGTGCCAGCAGCTTAGGGCAGCAAGAGACCCAGTACTTC. Residues: CASSLGQQETQYF. The gene calls are TRBV7-9 and TRBJ2-5; D is unclear. Trimming took off 1 base at V and 2 bases at J, with 5 bases between the two ends. Per germline, CDR1 SEHNR and CDR2 FQNEAQ (reference sequence). This CDR3 is built from 13 residues.

J is TRBJ1-2 and V is TRBV27; 11 nucleotides line up with TRBD1. The ends lost 5 bases at V and 3 bases at J; junction bases unmatched: 8. Looked up from germline, CDR1 is MNHEY and CDR2 is SMNVEV (reference sequence). This CDR3 spans 16 amino acids. This chain's CDR3 is CASSKLRDRGDYGYTF. As DNA, the CDR3 is TGTGCCAGCAGTAAACTCCGGGACAGGGGGGACTATGGCTACACCTTC.